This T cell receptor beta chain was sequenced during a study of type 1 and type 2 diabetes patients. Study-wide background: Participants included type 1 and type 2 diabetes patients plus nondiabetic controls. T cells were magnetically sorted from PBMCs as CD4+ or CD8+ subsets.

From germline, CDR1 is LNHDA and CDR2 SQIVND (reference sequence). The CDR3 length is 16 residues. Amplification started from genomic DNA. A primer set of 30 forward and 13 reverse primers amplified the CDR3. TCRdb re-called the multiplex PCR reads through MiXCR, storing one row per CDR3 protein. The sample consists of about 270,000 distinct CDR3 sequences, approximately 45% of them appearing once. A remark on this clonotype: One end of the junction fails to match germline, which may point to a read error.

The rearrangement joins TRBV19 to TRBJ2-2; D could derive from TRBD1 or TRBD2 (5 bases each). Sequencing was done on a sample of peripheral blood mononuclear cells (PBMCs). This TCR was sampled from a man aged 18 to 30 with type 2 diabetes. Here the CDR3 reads CASSNREGDGTGELVF. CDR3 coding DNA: TGTGCCAGCAGTAACCGGGAAGGGGATGGCACCGGGGAGCTGGTTTTT. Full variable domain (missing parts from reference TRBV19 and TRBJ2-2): DGGITQSPKYLFRKEGQNVTLSCEQNLNHDAMYWYRQDPGQGLRLIYYSQIVNDFQKGDIAEGYSVSREKKESFPLTVTSAQKNPTAFYLCASSNREGDGTGELVFGEGSRLTVL.